The 17 T cell receptor beta chains below all came from one sample that was sequenced in a study of T cell responses to AZD1222 COVID-19 vaccine. The repertoire was sequenced with immunoSEQ multiplex PCR; TCRdb's copy has only in-frame clones and lacks some. The profile shows over 150,000 clones, more than 75% of them singletons. The sample here was peripheral blood, taken on day 0 of AZD1222 vaccination. These receptors were obtained from an adult in good health.

The chain employs TRBV7-6 and TRBJ2-2; TRBD1 is a possible D gene (7 bases). Germline V gene sequence: CDR1 SGHVS, CDR2 FNYEAQ. CDR3 length equals 15 residues. V lost 2 bases to trimming and J lost 5 bases, with 12 bases between them. CDR3 residues: CASSLSSGGTGELFF. The CDR3 DNA reads as TGTGCCAGCAGCTTATCGTCAGGGGGGACCGGGGAGCTGTTTTTT.

The chain is built from TRBV5-1 and TRBJ2-7, with TRBD1 matching over 9 bases. V lost 4 bases and J lost 5; bases outside the gene matches: 10. The CDR3 covers 15 residues. CDR1 and CDR2 (germline): SGHRS, YFSETQ. CDR3 region: CASSTGRDRAHEQYF. In DNA, the CDR3 is TGCGCCAGCAGCACAGGCCGGGACAGGGCCCACGAGCAGTACTTC.

The chain employs TRBV18 and TRBJ1-4; D not certain. V was cut by 0 bases and J by 4 bases, with 6 bases left in between. Germline CDR1 reads KGHSH; CDR2 reads LQKENI. The CDR3 spans 14 residues. The CDR3 nucleotides are TGTGCCAGCTCACCACCCTCCGATAATGAAAAACTGTTTTTT. Protein sequence: CASSPPSDNEKLFF.

V and J are TRBV29-1 and TRBJ2-1; D is ambiguous. This CDR3 contains 10 residues. Germline CDR1 and CDR2: SQVTM and ANQGSEA. Trimming stripped 3 bases from V and 9 bases from J, with 6 bases between. CDR3 sequence reads: CSVDAREQFF. CDR3 DNA sequence: TGCAGCGTTGACGCTCGTGAGCAGTTCTTC.

V is TRBV28 and J is TRBJ2-7; D unresolved. CDR1 and CDR2 from the germline V gene are MDHEN and SYDVKM. The CDR3 runs 14 residues. Trimming removed 2 bases at V and 0 bases at J, with 8 bases between. The DNA for the CDR3 is TGTGCCAGCAGTTTAATCCTAAGCTCCTACGAGCAGTACTTC. It translates to CASSLILSSYEQYF.

The genes are TRBV28 and TRBJ2-7, with a tentative D call TRBD1 (5 bases). The CDR3 totals 14 residues. The germline V gene encodes CDR1 MDHEN and CDR2 SYDVKM. Trimming pared 8 bases from V and 2 bases from J, leaving 16 bases between. This chain's CDR3 is CASFSSTDPYEQYF. CDR3 bases: TGTGCCAGCTTTAGCTCGACAGATCCCTACGAGCAGTACTTC. Together with reference TRBV28 and TRBJ2-7, the CDR3 gives the full variable domain: DVKVTQSSRYLVKRTGEKVFLECVQDMDHENMFWYRQDPGLGLRLIYFSYDVKMKEKGDIPEGYSVSREKKERFSLILESASTNQTSMYLCASFSSTDPYEQYFGPGTRLTVT.

This clone was detected only a few times. V and J are TRBV15 and TRBJ1-1; D might be TRBD1 (5 bases). V was shortened by 1 base and J by 4 bases, with 13 bases between the two germline ends. This CDR3 has 15 amino acids. The germline V gene encodes CDR1 LNHNV and CDR2 YYDKDF (reference sequence). DNA of the CDR3: TGTGCCACCAGCAGAGGACGGGGGGTGGGCACTGAAGCTTTCTTT. Its translation is CATSRGRGVGTEAFF.

The V call is TRBV19, the J call TRBJ1-2, with TRBD1 matching 7 bases. Germline-derived CDR1 and CDR2 are LNHDA and SQIVND (reference sequence). CDR3 size: 15 residues. The junction had 6 bases not matched to a gene; V was cut back by 1 base and J by 4 bases. CDR3 nucleotide sequence: TGTGCCAGTAGTATAGGGGGCAGGGACAGCTATGGCTACACCTTC. Translated: CASSIGGRDSYGYTF.

The chain joins TRBV27 to TRBJ2-3; D unclear. Germline V gives CDR1 MNHEY, CDR2 SMNVEV (reference sequence). This CDR3 has 12 residues. Trimming cost V 0 bases and J 6 bases, with 4 bases left between them. The CDR3 reads CASSLSRDTQYF. As DNA, the CDR3 is TGTGCCAGCAGTTTATCTCGGGATACGCAGTATTTT.

The V call is TRBV30, the J call TRBJ1-6; D may be TRBD1 (6 bases). The CDR3 length is 13 residues. Trimming pared 5 bases from V and 6 bases from J, leaving 11 bases between. The germline V gene has CDR1 GTSNPN and CDR2 SVGIG (reference sequence). CDR3 DNA: TGTGCCTGGGCCGAACAGGGTAATTCACCCCTCCACTTT. This encodes CAWAEQGNSPLHF.

The CDR3 here is CAWSSGVEQPQHF. The CDR3 DNA is TGTGCCTGGAGCAGCGGTGTGGAGCAGCCCCAGCATTTT. This sequence joins TRBV30 and TRBJ1-5; D is unclear. Looked up from germline, CDR1 is GTSNPN and CDR2 is SVGIG (reference sequence). This CDR3 comprises 13 residues. Trimming shortened V by 3 bases and J by 7 bases, and 13 bases separated the two germline ends.

The chain has TRBV9 and TRBJ2-1; a weak D match, TRBD2 (5 bases). The CDR3 is 14 residues long. Between the trimmed V and J ends, which lost 7 bases and 0 bases, there was a span of 11 bases. CDR1 and CDR2 from the germline V gene are SGDLS and YYNGEE. The CDR3 bases are TGTGCCAGCGAGGGTCCGGTCTCCTACAATGAGCAGTTCTTC. This encodes CASEGPVSYNEQFF. Based on the CDR3 plus reference TRBV9 and TRBJ2-1, the full variable domain is DSGVTQTPKHLITATGQRVTLRCSPRSGDLSVYWYQQSLDQGLQFLIQYYNGEERAKGNILERFSAQQFPDLHSELNLSSLELGDSALYFCASEGPVSYNEQFFGPGTRLTVL.

The rearrangement uses TRBV30 and TRBJ1-4, with D unclear. Germline V gene lookup returns CDR1 GTSNPN and CDR2 SVGIG (reference sequence). V lost 2 bases and J 8 bases, leaving 12 bases between the germline ends. The length of the CDR3 is 13 residues. The CDR3 coding sequence is TGTGCCTGGAGTTCTCACCCCACGGAAAAACTGTTTTTT. Residues: CAWSSHPTEKLFF.

This rearrangement joins TRBV7-3 to TRBJ2-2, with D unresolved. V lost 6 bases to trimming and J lost 5 bases, with 16 bases between them. In germline, CDR1 is SGHTA, CDR2 FQGTGA. The CDR3 has 15 amino acids. The CDR3 DNA is TGTGCCAGCAGTTCCTACCGACTTGGTACCGGGGAGCTGTTTTTT. Translated, it gives CASSSYRLGTGELFF. Combining the CDR3 with reference TRBV7-3 and TRBJ2-2 gives the whole variable domain GAGVSQTPSNKVTEKGKYVELRCDPISGHTALYWYRQSLGQGPEFLIYFQGTGAADDSGLPNDRFFAVRPEGSVSTLKIQRTERGDSAVYLCASSSYRLGTGELFFGEGSRLTVL.

The chain is built from TRBV27 and TRBJ2-2, with 7 bases aligning to TRBD1. This CDR3 contains 15 residues. V trimming: 5 bases; J trimming: 2 bases; junction bases outside the gene matches: 5. Germline V gene sequence: CDR1 MNHEY, CDR2 SMNVEV (reference sequence). The CDR3 region is CASSGQVSNTGELFF. The CDR3 nucleotides are TGTGCCAGCAGTGGACAGGTCTCCAACACCGGGGAGCTGTTTTTT.

The CDR3 here is CASSQNPLAEPYNEQFF. CDR3 bases: TGTGCCAGCAGCCAGAATCCACTAGCGGAGCCTTACAATGAGCAGTTCTTC. The rearrangement joins TRBV4-2 to TRBJ2-1, with 8 bases that match TRBD2. CDR1 LGHNA and CDR2 YNFKEQ come from the germline V gene. Trimming took 3 bases from V and 4 from J; bases not matched to a gene: 11. The CDR3 is made up of 17 amino acids.

Turning to this clone: One end of the junction varies from germline; a read error may be responsible. J is TRBJ1-3 and V is TRBV7-7; weak D call: TRBD1 (5 bases). This CDR3 has 13 amino acids. Germline V gives CDR1 SSHAT, CDR2 FNYEAQ (reference sequence). The CDR3 sequence is CASSSGYGNTIYF. The CDR3 bases are TGTGCTAGCAGCTCAGGGTATGGAAACACCATATATTTT.